The 4 T cell receptor beta chains listed next were all sequenced from one sample in a study of neoadjuvant nivolumab and ipilimumab in lung cancer. The method was immunoSEQ multiplex PCR; TCRdb's version includes in-frame clones alone and lacks a portion of them. The table lists under 15,000 clones, approximately 94% of them singletons. Sample: peripheral blood, taken after neoadjuvant nivolumab, alone or with ipilimumab, at or shortly before surgery. These TCRs come from an adult with non-small cell lung cancer.

The rearrangement uses TRBV7-2 and TRBJ2-7, with a weak D call TRBD2 (6 bases). V lost 1 base and J lost 0, with 13 bases in between. The germline V gene encodes CDR1 SGHTA and CDR2 FQGNSA. This CDR3 is built from 16 residues. As DNA, the CDR3 is TGTGCCAGCAGCTTAGGATTCCGGCGGGACTCCTACGAGCAGTACTTC. Translating gives CASSLGFRRDSYEQYF.

The chain has TRBV7-7 and TRBJ2-5; TRBD2 aligns across 14 bases. The CDR3 has 17 amino acids. Germline-derived CDR1 and CDR2 are SSHAT and FNYEAQ (reference sequence). The junction had 8 bases not matched to a gene; V was cut back by 5 bases and J by 3 bases. The CDR3 loop reads CASSPGGLAGEKETQYF. CDR3 sequence (DNA): TGTGCCAGCAGCCCGGGGGGACTAGCGGGAGAAAAAGAGACCCAGTACTTC.

The chain recombines TRBV27 with TRBJ2-7; D uncertain. Germline CDR1 and CDR2: MNHEY and SMNVEV (reference sequence). CDR3 size: 14 residues. Trimming removed 0 bases at V and 0 bases at J, with 6 bases between. This CDR3 is CASSLSLSSYEQYF. In DNA, the CDR3 is TGTGCCAGCAGTTTATCCCTTAGCTCCTACGAGCAGTACTTC.

This sequence joins TRBV25-1 and TRBJ1-1; tentatively, D is TRBD1 (5 bases). Germline V CDR1 and CDR2: MGHDK, SYGVNS. Trimming cost V 4 bases and J 1 base, with 16 bases left between them. The CDR3 extends over 16 amino acids. The CDR3 DNA follows: TGTGCCAGCAGTGGGGAAGGGGTCCGGGGGAACACTGAAGCTTTCTTT. Protein sequence: CASSGEGVRGNTEAFF.